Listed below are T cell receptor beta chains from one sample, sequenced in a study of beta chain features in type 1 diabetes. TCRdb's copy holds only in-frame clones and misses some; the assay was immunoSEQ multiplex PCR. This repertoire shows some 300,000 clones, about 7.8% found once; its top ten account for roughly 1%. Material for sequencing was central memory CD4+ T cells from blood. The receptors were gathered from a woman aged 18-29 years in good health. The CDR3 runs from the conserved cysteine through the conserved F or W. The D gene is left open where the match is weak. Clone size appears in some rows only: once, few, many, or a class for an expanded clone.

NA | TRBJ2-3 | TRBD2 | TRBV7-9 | TGTGCCAGCAGCCGACATAGCGGGGGGTCGGAGGATACGCAGTATTTT | CASSRHSGGSEDTQYF
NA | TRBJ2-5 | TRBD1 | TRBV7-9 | TGTGCCAGCAGCTCCGGACAGGCGAGAAAAGAGACCCAGTACTTC | CASSSGQARKETQYF
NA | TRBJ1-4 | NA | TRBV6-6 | TGTGCCAGCAGTAGGAAGGAACGTAATCTCAACGAAAAACTGTTTTTT | CASSRKERNLNEKLFF
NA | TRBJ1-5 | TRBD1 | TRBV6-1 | TGTGCCAGCAGTGATGGCCGGGACAGGTTCAATCAGCCCCAGCATTTT | CASSDGRDRFNQPQHF
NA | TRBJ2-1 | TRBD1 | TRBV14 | TGTGCCAGCAGCCAAGCCCGCCGGGGACAGGGGCGCAACAATGAGCAGTTCTTC | CASSQARRGQGRNNEQFF
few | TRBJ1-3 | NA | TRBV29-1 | TGCAGCGTTGCGGGGCGCTCTGGAAACACCATATATTTT | CSVAGRSGNTIYF
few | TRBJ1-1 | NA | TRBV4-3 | TGCGCCAGCAGCCCCTCCCTAGGCAGGGAAGCTTTCTTT | CASSPSLGREAFF
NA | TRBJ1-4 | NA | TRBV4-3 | TGCGCCAGCAGCCCCGAGGGCCATCTCCGGTTGGGCGAAAAACTGTTTTTT | CASSPEGHLRLGEKLFF
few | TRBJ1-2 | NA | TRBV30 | TGTGCCTGGACCACAGGGAGGTATGGCTACACCTTC | CAWTTGRYGYTF
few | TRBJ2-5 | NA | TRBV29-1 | TGCAGCGTTTTTCGGGGAAAAGGGACCCAGTACTTC | CSVFRGKGTQYF
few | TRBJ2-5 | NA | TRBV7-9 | TGTGCCAGCAGCTTATGGGACAATCAAGAGACCCAGTACTTC | CASSLWDNQETQYF
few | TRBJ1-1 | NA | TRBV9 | TGTGCCAGCAGCCCCGGGAGGCAGGTAGGGCACACTGAAGCTTTCTTT | CASSPGRQVGHTEAFF
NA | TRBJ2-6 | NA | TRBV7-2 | TGTGCCAGCAGCTTAGGGGTCGGTTTAGGCGGGGCCAACGTCCTGACTTTC | CASSLGVGLGGANVLTF
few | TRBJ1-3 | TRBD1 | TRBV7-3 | TGTGCCAGCAGCCAAGGGACAGCCTCCCTCTCTGGAAACACCATATATTTT | CASSQGTASLSGNTIYF
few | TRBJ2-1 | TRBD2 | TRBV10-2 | TGCGCCAGCAGGCTTAGCGGGAGGAGTAATGAGCAGTTCTTC | CASRLSGRSNEQFF
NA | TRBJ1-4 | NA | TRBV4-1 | TGCGCCAGCAGCCAAGGGCAGGGGCCAACTAATGAAAAACTGTTTTTT | CASSQGQGPTNEKLFF
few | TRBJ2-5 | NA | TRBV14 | TGTGCCAGCAGCCAGGGGCGAACGACCCAGTACTTC | CASSQGRTTQYF
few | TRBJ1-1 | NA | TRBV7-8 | TGTGCCAGCAGCCAGGGCGGGGGAGTAGCTTTCTTT | CASSQGGGVAFF
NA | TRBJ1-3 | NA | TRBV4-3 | TGCGCCAGCAGCCAACCCCAAGGCTCTGGAAACACCATATATTTT | CASSQPQGSGNTIYF
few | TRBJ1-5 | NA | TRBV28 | TGTGCCAGCACAGAGGACAATCAGCCCCAGCATTTT | CASTEDNQPQHF
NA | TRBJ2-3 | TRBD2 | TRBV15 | TGTGCCACCAGCAGAGATAGAACTAGCGGGAGTGGGCGTGGGAGCACAGATACGCAGTATTTT | CATSRDRTSGSGRGSTDTQYF
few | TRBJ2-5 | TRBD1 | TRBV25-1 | TGTGCCAGCAGTGAAGGGTGGCAGGGGGAATTAGCCCAAGAGACCCAGTACTTC | CASSEGWQGELAQETQYF
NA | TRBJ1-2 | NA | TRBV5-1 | TGCGCCAGCAGCTTGGGACGGGAAAACTATGGCTACACCTTC | CASSLGRENYGYTF
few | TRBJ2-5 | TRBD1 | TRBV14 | TGTGCCAGCAGCTACTTGACAGGGGAAGGGGAGACCCAGTACTTC | CASSYLTGEGETQYF
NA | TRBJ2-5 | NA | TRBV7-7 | TGTGCTAGCAGCGCCGACGAATGGGAGACCCAGTACTTC | CASSADEWETQYF
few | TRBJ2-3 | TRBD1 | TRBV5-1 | TGCGCCAGCAGCTTGTCGGGACAGTATGCAGATACGCAGTATTTT | CASSLSGQYADTQYF
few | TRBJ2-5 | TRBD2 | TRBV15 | TGTGCCACCAGCGGGGGGGGATACCAAGAGACCCAGTACTTC | CATSGGGYQETQYF
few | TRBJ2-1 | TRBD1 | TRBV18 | TGTGCCAGCTCACCGACCGGGACAGGGGGTTACAATGAGCAGTTCTTC | CASSPTGTGGYNEQFF
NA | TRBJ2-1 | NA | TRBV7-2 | TGTGCCAGCAGCCCGGTCGGCGGGACTCGTGGGAATGAGCAGTTCTTC | CASSPVGGTRGNEQFF
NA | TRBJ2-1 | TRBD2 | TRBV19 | TGTGCCAGTAGTATGGGCGGGAGACTGAATGAGCAGTTCTTC | CASSMGGRLNEQFF
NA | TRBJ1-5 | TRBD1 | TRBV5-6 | TGTGCCAGCAGCTTGAATGGAGGGACAGGGTCTGTACCCCAGCATTTT | CASSLNGGTGSVPQHF
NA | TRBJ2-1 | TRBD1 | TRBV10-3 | TGTGCCATCAGTGGCATCCTTGGACAGGGTGGTGAGCAGTTCTTC | CAISGILGQGGEQFF
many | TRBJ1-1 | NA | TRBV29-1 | TGCAGCGTTAGGACAGTAGCGAACACTGAAGCTTTCTTT | CSVRTVANTEAFF
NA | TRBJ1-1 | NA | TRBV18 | TGTGCCAGCTCGAGGATGGCTGAAGCTTTCTTT | CASSRMAEAFF
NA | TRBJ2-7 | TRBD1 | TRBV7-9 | TGTGCCAGCAGTCCTCCGGGACAGACCTACGAGCAGTACTTC | CASSPPGQTYEQYF
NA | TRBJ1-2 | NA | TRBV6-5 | TGTGCCAGCAGTTCCAACTCGATGGGCTACACCTTC | CASSSNSMGYTF
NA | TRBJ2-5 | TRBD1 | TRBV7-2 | TGTGCCAGCAAACTGGACAGGATCGTAGAGACCCAGTACTTC | CASKLDRIVETQYF
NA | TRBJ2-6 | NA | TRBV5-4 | TGTGCCAGCAGCTTGGGCGGGAATTCTGGGGCCAACGTCCTGACTTTC | CASSLGGNSGANVLTF
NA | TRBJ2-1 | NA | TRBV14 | TGTGCCAGCAGCCAAGGAAGCTACAGGGGAGGGTACAATGAGCAGTTCTTC | CASSQGSYRGGYNEQFF
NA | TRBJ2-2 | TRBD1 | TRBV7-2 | TGTGCCAGCAGCCCCGGGGACAGGGAGGCCGGGGAGCTGTTTTTT | CASSPGDREAGELFF
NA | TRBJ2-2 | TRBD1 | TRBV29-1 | TGCAGCGCGGGACAGGACAACACCGGGGAGCTGTTTTTT | CSAGQDNTGELFF
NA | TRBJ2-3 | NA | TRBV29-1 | TGCAGCGTTGTCCAAGAGGCAGATACGCAGTATTTT | CSVVQEADTQYF
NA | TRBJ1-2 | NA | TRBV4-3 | TGCGCCAGCAGCCAAGATTTCACAGGCGAAGGCGGCTACACCTTC | CASSQDFTGEGGYTF
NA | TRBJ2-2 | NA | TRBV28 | TGTGCCAGCACGGTGGGGTCTCGGGAGCTGTTTTTT | CASTVGSRELFF
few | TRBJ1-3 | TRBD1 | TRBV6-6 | TGTGCCAGCGGCTGGGACAGTGGCTCTGGAAACACCATATATTTT | CASGWDSGSGNTIYF
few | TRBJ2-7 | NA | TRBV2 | TGTGCCAGCAGTCGGCCAGGGTTATATAGCGAGCAGTACTTC | CASSRPGLYSEQYF